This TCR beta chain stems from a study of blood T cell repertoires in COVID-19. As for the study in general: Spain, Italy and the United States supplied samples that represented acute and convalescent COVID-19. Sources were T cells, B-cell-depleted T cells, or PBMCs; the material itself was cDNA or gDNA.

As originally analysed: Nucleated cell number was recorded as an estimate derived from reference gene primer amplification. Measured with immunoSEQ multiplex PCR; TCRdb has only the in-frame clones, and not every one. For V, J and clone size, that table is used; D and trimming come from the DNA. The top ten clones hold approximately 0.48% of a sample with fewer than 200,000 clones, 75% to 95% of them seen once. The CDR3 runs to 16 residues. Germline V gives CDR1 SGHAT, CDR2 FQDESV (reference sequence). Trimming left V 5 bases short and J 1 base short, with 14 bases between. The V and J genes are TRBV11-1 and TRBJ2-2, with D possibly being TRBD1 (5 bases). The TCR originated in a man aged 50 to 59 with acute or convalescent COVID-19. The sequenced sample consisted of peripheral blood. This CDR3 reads CASSRDRPRNTGELFF. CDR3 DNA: TGTGCCAGCAGCAGAGACAGACCAAGGAACACCGGGGAGCTGTTTTTT.